These 23 T cell receptor beta chains were sequenced from one sample in a study of shared clonotypes between healthy human individuals (dated by TCRdb to 2018 to 2020). Library preparation employed the immunoSEQ multiplex PCR assay. In TCRdb, the immuneACCESS table is reduced to in-frame sequences with V and J assigned. These tables do not hold every clone; where another copy was compared, an unresolved V gene accounts for under half, and the others remain unexplained. This sample is represented by under 1 million clones; 80% to 95% of them were singletons. The top ten clones comprise 20% to 30% of the sample. For the CD8 naive samples, CD45RO-negative cells were positively selected for CCR7, yielding a CD45RA+CCR7+ population from which TemRA cells were excluded. Sequenced: naive CD8+ T cells sorted from blood. The cell subset or site label corresponds to: CD45RA+CCR7+. All receptors derive from a man aged 25-45 years in good health.

The V and J genes are TRBV15 and TRBJ2-1; 9 bases fit TRBD1. This CDR3 has 16 amino acids. Looked up from germline, CDR1 is LNHNV and CDR2 is YYDKDF (reference sequence). Germline trimming cut 3 bases from V and 8 bases from J; bases unmatched to any gene: 11. In DNA form, the CDR3 reads TGTGCCACCAGCAGTCACTCGGGACAGGGTTGGGATGAGCAGTTCTTC. Translating it yields CATSSHSGQGWDEQFF.

This chain joins TRBV14 and TRBJ1-1; D is ambiguous. CDR3 length: 15 amino acids. Germline CDR1 and CDR2: SGHDN and FVKESK. The germline V and J ends were trimmed by 3 bases and 0 bases, with 11 bases remaining between them. CDR3 bases: TGTGCCAGCAGCCAGGATGCCGCACTGAACACTGAAGCTTTCTTT. Amino acid sequence: CASSQDAALNTEAFF.

The chain has TRBV5-1 and TRBJ1-1, with 11 nucleotides matching TRBD1. This CDR3 is built from 16 residues. Per the germline V gene, CDR1 is SGHRS and CDR2 is YFSETQ. J lost 4 bases, V lost 4 bases, and 9 bases had no gene match. This CDR3 reads CASSHGQGALSTEAFF. The CDR3 region has the DNA TGCGCCAGCAGCCACGGACAGGGGGCATTGAGCACTGAAGCTTTCTTT.

The rearrangement joins TRBV29-1 to TRBJ2-1; no firm D call. Germline loops: CDR1 SQVTM, CDR2 ANQGSEA. V lost 1 base and J 3 bases, leaving 13 bases between the germline ends. The CDR3 contains 15 residues. The CDR3 region is CSVEGVKDDYNEQFF. As DNA, the CDR3 is TGCAGCGTTGAAGGAGTCAAGGATGACTACAATGAGCAGTTCTTC.

The rearrangement joins TRBV6-6 to TRBJ2-1, with TRBD1 as a possible D gene (5 bases). Germline lookup yields CDR1 MNHNY and CDR2 SVGAGI (reference sequence). The CDR3 has 12 residues. V dropped 6 bases and J dropped 8 bases, with 11 bases sitting between them. CDR3 residues: CASSQTEYEQFF. CDR3 DNA sequence: TGTGCCAGCAGCCAGACAGAGTATGAGCAGTTCTTC.

The chain combines TRBV11-2 with TRBJ2-1; D is uncertain. The CDR3 totals 15 residues. Trimming stripped 1 base from V and 10 bases from J, with 17 bases between. Germline V gives CDR1 SGHAT, CDR2 FQNNGV. The CDR3 coding sequence is TGTGCCAGCAGCTTAGTAGGCCCTGGGCCACCCGAGCAGTTCTTC. This gives the protein CASSLVGPGPPEQFF.

The rearrangement links TRBV11-2 to TRBJ2-1; 9 bases map to TRBD1. The CDR3 extends over 16 amino acids. Looked up from germline, CDR1 is SGHAT and CDR2 is FQNNGV. The J segment lost 6 bases and the V segment lost 4 bases, leaving 10 bases of the junction unmatched. The CDR3 nucleotides are TGTGCCAGCAGCTCCCACCGGGACAGGGAAGCCAATGAGCAGTTCTTC. Translated, it gives CASSSHRDREANEQFF.

The chain carries TRBV5-1 and TRBJ2-1, with TRBD1 matching over 7 bases. The CDR3 consists of 16 residues. CDR1 is SGHRS and CDR2 is YFSETQ in the germline V gene. Trimming took 4 bases from V and 1 from J; bases not matched to a gene: 8. The CDR3 region has the DNA TGCGCCAGCAGCGGGTACAGGGGTGCATCCTACAATGAGCAGTTCTTC. Its protein product is CASSGYRGASYNEQFF. The variable domain in full, with the rest retrieved from reference TRBV5-1 and TRBJ2-1, is KAGVTQTPRYLIKTRGQQVTLSCSPISGHRSVSWYQQTPGQGLQFLFEYFSETQRNKGNFPGRFSGRQFSNSRSEMNVSTLELGDSALYLCASSGYRGASYNEQFFGPGTRLTVL.

In its sample, this clone was seen once. This chain uses TRBV5-4 with TRBJ2-3, with a tentative D call TRBD2 (5 bases). The CDR3 sequence is 12 residues long. The V and J ends lost 5 bases and 15 bases respectively, with 19 bases between them. Germline CDR1 and CDR2: SGHNT and YYREEE (reference sequence). The CDR3 DNA is TGTGCCAGCAGTTTCGGAGGTGCCGGGAACTATTTT. This gives the protein CASSFGGAGNYF.

The chain uses TRBV10-3 and TRBJ1-2, with 9 nucleotides matching TRBD1. The CDR3 contains 14 residues. Per the germline V gene, CDR1 is ENHRY and CDR2 is SYGVKD. V lost 3 bases to trimming and J lost 6 bases; unmatched junction nucleotides: 5. The CDR3 is CAISDQGTGNGYTF. The CDR3 DNA sequence: TGTGCCATCAGTGACCAAGGGACAGGGAATGGCTACACCTTC.

This clone showed up many times. The gene calls are TRBV9 and TRBJ1-1; D is unresolved. Germline CDR1 is SGDLS and CDR2 is YYNGEE. V lost 0 bases and J 5 bases, leaving 17 bases between the germline ends. The CDR3 is made up of 16 amino acids. The DNA for the CDR3 is TGTGCCAGCAGCGTAGAGGCTCTGGGAGTCGCAACTGAAGCTTTCTTT. It codes for CASSVEALGVATEAFF. Combining the CDR3 with reference TRBV9 and TRBJ1-1 gives the whole variable domain DSGVTQTPKHLITATGQRVTLRCSPRSGDLSVYWYQQSLDQGLQFLIQYYNGEERAKGNILERFSAQQFPDLHSELNLSSLELGDSALYFCASSVEALGVATEAFFGQGTRLTVV.

This chain uses TRBV25-1 with TRBJ2-2; TRBD1 is a possible D gene (5 bases). Looked up from germline, CDR1 is MGHDK and CDR2 is SYGVNS. Trimming cost V 0 bases and J 6 bases, with 8 bases left between them. This CDR3 has 14 residues. CDR3 sequence: CASSEYREAGELFF. DNA of the CDR3: TGTGCCAGCAGTGAATACAGGGAAGCCGGGGAGCTGTTTTTT.

DNA of the CDR3: TGTGCCAGCAGCTTAGAGGGACAGGGTTATGAGCAGTTCTTC. Its protein is CASSLEGQGYEQFF. The chain couples TRBV11-3 to TRBJ2-1, with 9 bases aligning to TRBD1. The CDR3 length is 14 residues. Germline V lookup: CDR1 SGHNT, CDR2 YENEEA. Trimming cost V 0 bases and J 8 bases; bases outside gene matches: 2.

CDR3 protein: CASSSRLAGVFYEQYF. The CDR3, as DNA: TGCGCCAGCAGCTCTCGACTAGCGGGAGTTTTCTACGAGCAGTACTTC. The J gene is TRBJ2-7, the V gene TRBV5-1, with TRBD2 identical over 12 bases. The CDR3 length is 16 residues. Germline V gives CDR1 SGHRS, CDR2 YFSETQ. Trimming cost V 3 bases and J 3 bases; bases outside gene matches: 7. The whole variable domain, remainder taken from reference TRBV5-1 and TRBJ2-7, is KAGVTQTPRYLIKTRGQQVTLSCSPISGHRSVSWYQQTPGQGLQFLFEYFSETQRNKGNFPGRFSGRQFSNSRSEMNVSTLELGDSALYLCASSSRLAGVFYEQYFGPGTRLTVT.

This chain links TRBV21-1 with TRBJ2-3; the table calls TRBD2, which could not be checked here. TRBV21-1 is reported as a pseudogene. The length of the CDR3 is 14 residues. CDR3 nucleotide sequence: TGTGCCAGCAGCCCTTGTAGAAATCAAGATACGCAGTATTTT. Amino acid sequence: CASSPCRNQDTQYF.

The genes are TRBV15 and TRBJ2-1; D is perhaps TRBD1 (5 bases). The CDR3 contains 16 residues. With 0 bases removed from V and 7 bases from J, the gap between germline ends came to 16 bases. Per germline, CDR1 LNHNV and CDR2 YYDKDF (reference sequence). Here the CDR3 reads CATSRDDQGAGNEQFF. The DNA for the CDR3 is TGTGCCACCAGCAGAGATGATCAGGGTGCCGGGAATGAGCAGTTCTTC.

The V call is TRBV7-9, the J call TRBJ2-1, with 7 bases identical to TRBD1. J lost 3 bases, V lost 4 bases, and 6 bases had no gene match. This CDR3 region has 15 residues. CDR1 and CDR2 (germline): SEHNR, FQNEAQ (reference sequence). CDR3 sequence: CASSYDGTVYNEQFF. The CDR3 bases are TGTGCCAGCAGCTACGACGGGACAGTCTACAATGAGCAGTTCTTC.

The chain joins TRBV4-3 to TRBJ2-1, with a possible D match to TRBD2 (5 bases). Germline CDR1 LGHNA, CDR2 YSLEER. V lost 4 bases and J lost 8, with 9 bases in between. The CDR3 has 12 amino acids. The CDR3 bases are TGCGCCAGCAGCCCCGGCGGGTATGAGCAGTTCTTC. Its protein is CASSPGGYEQFF.

This chain joins TRBV16 and TRBJ2-1; 10 bases match TRBD2. This CDR3 has 15 residues. V lost 8 bases to trimming and J lost 9 bases; unmatched junction nucleotides: 13. Germline loops: CDR1 KGHSY, CDR2 FQNENV. CDR3 protein: CASSIGLAGETEQFF. DNA for the CDR3: TGTGCCAGCTCCATCGGGCTAGCGGGAGAGACTGAGCAGTTCTTC.

V is TRBV27 and J is TRBJ2-1, with TRBD2 matching over 9 bases. The junction had 8 bases not matched to a gene; V was cut back by 4 bases and J by 7 bases. The CDR3 spans 15 residues. Germline-derived CDR1 and CDR2 are MNHEY and SMNVEV (reference sequence). The CDR3 loop reads CASSWGGRVTNEQFF. The CDR3 DNA reads as TGTGCCAGCAGTTGGGGCGGGAGGGTAACAAATGAGCAGTTCTTC.

As concerns this clone: The same CDR3 can be traced to other DNA sequences in this sample. The V call is TRBV27, the J call TRBJ2-2; D is uncertain. The CDR3 covers 12 residues. Germline V gene lookup returns CDR1 MNHEY and CDR2 SMNVEV (reference sequence). V was cut by 5 bases and J by 8 bases, with 9 bases left in between. CDR3 sequence reads: CASSLLRGELFF. The CDR3 nucleotides are TGTGCCAGCAGTCTCCTCCGGGGGGAGCTGTTTTTT.

The chain joins TRBV14 to TRBJ1-5; D is uncertain. Germline assignment: CDR1 SGHDN and CDR2 FVKESK. This CDR3 spans 12 amino acids. V gave up 3 bases and J gave up 0 bases, with 0 bases separating them. CDR3 in amino acids: CASSHSNQPQHF. The CDR3 DNA reads as TGTGCCAGCAGCCATAGCAATCAGCCCCAGCATTTT.

The chain joins TRBV4-3 to TRBJ2-1; D is tentatively TRBD1 or TRBD2 (5 bases each). The length of the CDR3 is 13 residues. The V end lost 1 base, the J end lost 10 bases, and 11 bases lay between the germline ends. The germline CDR1 and CDR2 sequences are LGHNA and YSLEER. CDR3 amino acids: CASSQVRWGEQFF. CDR3 nucleotides: TGCGCCAGCAGCCAAGTCAGGTGGGGGGAGCAGTTCTTC.